This paragraph covers one T cell receptor (beta chain) sequence. Antigen specificity is unknown. Time point here: persistent/refractory GD, antithyroid drugs over 5 years with positive TRAb. Researchers made the TCR library from RNA that was extracted from PBMCs. The CDR3 has 12 amino acids. Germline assignment: CDR1 LNHDA and CDR2 SQIVND (reference sequence). Trimming cost V 6 bases and J 7 bases, with 12 bases left between them. This sample was included in a study of regulatory T cells in long-lasting Graves disease. About the study: Treatment with antithyroid drugs for over 5 years, together with positive TSH receptor antibodies, meant persistent Graves' disease. Study-wide points: Authors noted too few samples as a limitation. Segments TRBV28, TRBJ1-2 and TRBJ2-5 showed preferential usage in persistent disease.

The TCR beta library used iRepertoire HTBI primers with Arm-PCR amplification of CDR3. TCRdb reanalysed the multiplex PCR reads using MiXCR and keeps one entry per CDR3 protein. This table has roughly 700,000 distinct CDR3 sequences, approximately 31% appearing once. This TCR came from a female donor with Graves disease. The gene calls are TRBV19 and TRBJ1-1; D gene ambiguous. Sequenced material: peripheral blood mononuclear cells (PBMCs), taken when the disease was refractory, from a patient treated with antithyroid drugs. Here the CDR3 DNA reads TGTGCCAGTAGCGGCGGCGTGCTTGAAGCTTTCTTT. Its translation: CASSGGVLEAFF.